The T cell receptor beta chain under discussion was sequenced for a study of T cells after yellow fever vaccination. On the study more broadly: The fractions with low cell numbers were processed using SMART-Seq v4 Ultra Low Input. The study's findings and limits: Abundant bulk-derived clonotypes could contaminate FACS-sorted repertoires. Clonotypes appearing in both CD4 and CD8 compartments existed, and their share was small.

5'RACE template switching added a universal primer site and UMIs to TCR cDNA. TCRdb processed the 5' RACE reads anew with MiXCR; each CDR3 protein has one entry. The sample yields some 290,000 distinct CDR3 sequences, roughly 10% seen once. As concerns this clonotype: Its target is unknown.

With 1 base removed from V and 4 bases from J, the gap between germline ends came to 5 bases. Germline V gene sequence: CDR1 SNHLY, CDR2 FYNNEI. The CDR3 sequence is 13 residues long. The V and J genes are TRBV2 and TRBJ2-1, with D perhaps given as TRBD1 or TRBD2 (5 bases each). The specimen comprised CD4+ T cells sorted from PBMCs, sampled 45 days after the yellow fever booster vaccination. The receptor's source is a man between 18 and 35 years old who received the YFV17D yellow fever vaccine. The CDR3 bases are TGTGCCAGCAGTGAAGGGGGGTACAATGAGCAGTTCTTC. It translates to CASSEGGYNEQFF.